The clone carrying this T cell receptor (beta chain) has just one count. As yet, its antigen is unknown. Relapse was seen in all patients after autologous stem cell transplantation, and brentuximab vedotin exposure was variable. This entry is derived from a study of PD-1 blockade in classical Hodgkin lymphoma. Study results and limitations: In newly diagnosed patients, baseline TCR diversity was reportedly below that of healthy donors.

The germline CDR1 and CDR2 sequences are LGHNA and YSLEER. The CDR3 length is 14 residues. With 2 bases removed from V and 2 bases from J, the gap between germline ends came to 7 bases. Generated by immunoSEQ multiplex PCR, the TCRdb table keeps only in-frame clones and is missing some. The sample includes about 19,000 clones, roughly 83% of them seen just once. Sequencing used peripheral blood mononuclear cells (PBMCs), obtained at baseline. The chain links TRBV4-3 to TRBJ1-3, with D possibly TRBD1 on 6 matching bases. This receptor was obtained from a human donor with classical Hodgkin lymphoma. The CDR3 here is CASSQTGTGNTIYF. CDR3 in DNA: TGCGCCAGCAGCCAAACAGGGACTGGAAACACCATATATTTT.